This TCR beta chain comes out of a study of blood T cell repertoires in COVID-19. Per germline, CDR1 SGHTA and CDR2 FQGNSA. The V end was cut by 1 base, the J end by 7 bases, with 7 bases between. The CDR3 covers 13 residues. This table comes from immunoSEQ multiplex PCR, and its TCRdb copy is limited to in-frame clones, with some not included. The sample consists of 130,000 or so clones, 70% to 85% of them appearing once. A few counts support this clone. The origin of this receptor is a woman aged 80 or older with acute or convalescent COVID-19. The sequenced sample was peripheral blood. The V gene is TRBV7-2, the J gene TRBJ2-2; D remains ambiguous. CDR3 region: CASSLDYIGELFF. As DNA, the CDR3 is TGTGCCAGCAGCTTAGATTATATCGGGGAGCTGTTTTTT.